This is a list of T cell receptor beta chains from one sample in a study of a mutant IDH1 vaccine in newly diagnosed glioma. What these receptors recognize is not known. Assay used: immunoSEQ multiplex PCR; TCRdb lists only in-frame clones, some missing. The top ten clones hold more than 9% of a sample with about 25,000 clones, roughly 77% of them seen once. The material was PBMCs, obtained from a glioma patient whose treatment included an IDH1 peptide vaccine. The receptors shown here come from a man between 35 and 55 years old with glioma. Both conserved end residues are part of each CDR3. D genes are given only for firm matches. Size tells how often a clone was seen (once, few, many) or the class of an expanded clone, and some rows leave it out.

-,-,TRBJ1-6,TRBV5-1,CASSLAGPPFSPLHF,TGCGCCAGCAGCTTGGCCGGACCACCGTTTTCACCCCTCCACTTT
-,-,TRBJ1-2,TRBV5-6,CASSLTGRNYGYTF,TGTGCCAGCAGCTTGACAGGGCGGAACTATGGCTACACCTTC
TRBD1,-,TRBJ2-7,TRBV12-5,CASGLAPWGQGVSSEQYF,TGTGCTAGTGGTTTGGCGCCCTGGGGACAGGGGGTTTCAAGCGAGCAGTACTTC
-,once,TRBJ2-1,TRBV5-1,CASTRRDEQFF,TGCGCCAGCACCCGTAGGGATGAGCAGTTCTTC
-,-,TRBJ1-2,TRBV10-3,CAISEGGGDGYTF,TGTGCCATCAGTGAGGGAGGGGGAGACGGCTACACCTTC
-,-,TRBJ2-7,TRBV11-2,CASSPSHYEQYF,TGTGCCAGCAGCCCCTCCCACTACGAGCAGTACTTC
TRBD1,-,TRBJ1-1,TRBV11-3,CASSPQTGHNTEAFF,TGTGCCAGCAGCCCCCAGACAGGGCATAACACTGAAGCTTTCTTT
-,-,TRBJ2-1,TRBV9,CASSGRDLPFNEQFF,TGTGCCAGCAGCGGCCGGGACTTACCTTTCAATGAGCAGTTCTTC
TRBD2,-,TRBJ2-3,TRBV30,CAWRGLALSTDTQYF,TGTGCCTGGCGGGGACTAGCGCTGAGCACAGATACGCAGTATTTT
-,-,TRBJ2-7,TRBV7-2,CASSLVGTSSYEQYF,TGTGCCAGCAGCTTGGTCGGGACAAGCTCCTACGAGCAGTACTTC
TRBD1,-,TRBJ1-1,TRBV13,CASSNRGLNTEAFF,TGTGCCAGCAGCAACAGGGGGCTGAACACTGAAGCTTTCTTT
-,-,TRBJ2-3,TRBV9,CASSVGAGSTDTQYF,TGTGCCAGCAGCGTAGGCGCCGGGAGCACAGATACGCAGTATTTT
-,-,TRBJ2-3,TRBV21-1,CASSKFPGGSTDTQYF,TGTGCCAGCAGCAAATTCCCGGGAGGTAGCACAGATACGCAGTATTTT
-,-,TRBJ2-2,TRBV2,CASLEDSTSWELFF,TGTGCCAGCCTCGAGGACTCGACCTCGTGGGAGCTGTTTTTT
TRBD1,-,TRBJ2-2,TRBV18,CASSPQGATGGELFF,TGTGCCAGCTCACCACAGGGGGCGACTGGCGGGGAGCTGTTTTTT